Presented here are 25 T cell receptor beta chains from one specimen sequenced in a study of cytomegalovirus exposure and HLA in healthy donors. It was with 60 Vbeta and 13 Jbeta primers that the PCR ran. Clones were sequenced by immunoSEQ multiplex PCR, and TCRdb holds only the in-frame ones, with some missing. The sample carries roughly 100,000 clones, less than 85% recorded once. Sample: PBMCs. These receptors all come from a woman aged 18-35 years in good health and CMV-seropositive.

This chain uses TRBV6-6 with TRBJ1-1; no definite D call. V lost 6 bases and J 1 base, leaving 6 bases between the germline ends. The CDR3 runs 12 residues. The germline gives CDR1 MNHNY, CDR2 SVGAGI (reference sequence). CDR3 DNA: TGTGCCAGCAGGCGAAAGAACACTGAAGCTTTCTTT. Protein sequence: CASRRKNTEAFF.

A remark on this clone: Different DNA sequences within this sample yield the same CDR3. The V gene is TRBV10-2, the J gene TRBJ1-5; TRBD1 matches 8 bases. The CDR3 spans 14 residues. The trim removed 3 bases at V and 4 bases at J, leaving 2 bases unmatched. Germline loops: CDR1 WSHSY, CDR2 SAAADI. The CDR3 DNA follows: TGCGCCAGCAGTGAACAGGGGGGGAATCAGCCCCAGCATTTT. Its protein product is CASSEQGGNQPQHF.

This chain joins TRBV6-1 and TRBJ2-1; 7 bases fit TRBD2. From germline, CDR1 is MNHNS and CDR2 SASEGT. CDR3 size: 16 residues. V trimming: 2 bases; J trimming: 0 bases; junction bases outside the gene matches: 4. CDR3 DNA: TGTGCCAGCAGTGAATGGGAGGGAGACTCCTACAATGAGCAGTTCTTC. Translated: CASSEWEGDSYNEQFF.

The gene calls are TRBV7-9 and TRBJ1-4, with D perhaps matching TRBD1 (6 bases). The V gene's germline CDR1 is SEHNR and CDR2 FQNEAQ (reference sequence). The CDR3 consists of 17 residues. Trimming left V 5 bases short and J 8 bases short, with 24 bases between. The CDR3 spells CASSQPETTGREEKLFF. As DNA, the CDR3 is TGTGCCAGCAGCCAGCCAGAGACCACAGGGCGCGAAGAAAAACTGTTTTTT.

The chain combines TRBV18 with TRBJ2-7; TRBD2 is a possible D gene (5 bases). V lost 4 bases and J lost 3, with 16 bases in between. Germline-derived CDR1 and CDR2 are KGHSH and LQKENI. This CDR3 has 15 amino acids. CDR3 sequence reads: CASSLYEAALYEQYF. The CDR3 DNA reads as TGTGCCAGCTCACTTTATGAAGCGGCGCTCTACGAGCAGTACTTC. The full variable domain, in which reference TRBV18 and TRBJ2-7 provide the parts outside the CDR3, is NAGVMQNPRHLVRRRGQEARLRCSPMKGHSHVYWYRQLPEEGLKFMVYLQKENIIDESGMPKERFSAEFPKEGPSILRIQQVVRGDSAAYFCASSLYEAALYEQYFGPGTRLTVT.

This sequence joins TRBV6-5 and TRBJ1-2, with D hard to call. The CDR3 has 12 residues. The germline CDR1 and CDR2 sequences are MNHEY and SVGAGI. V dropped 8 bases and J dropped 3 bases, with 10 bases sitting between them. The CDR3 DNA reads TGTGCCAGCGGAAGGAGCTACTATGGCTACACCTTC. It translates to CASGRSYYGYTF.

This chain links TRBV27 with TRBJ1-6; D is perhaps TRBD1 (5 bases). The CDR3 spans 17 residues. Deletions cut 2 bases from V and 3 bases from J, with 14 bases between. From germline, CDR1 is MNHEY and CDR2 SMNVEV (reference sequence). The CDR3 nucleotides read TGTGCCAGCAGTTTACTTCCCGTGCAGGGCTATAATTCACCCCTCCACTTT. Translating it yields CASSLLPVQGYNSPLHF.

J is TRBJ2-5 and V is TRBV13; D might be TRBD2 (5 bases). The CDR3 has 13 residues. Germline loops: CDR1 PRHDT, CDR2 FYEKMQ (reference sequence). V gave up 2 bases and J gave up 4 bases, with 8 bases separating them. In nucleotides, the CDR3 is TGTGCCAGCAGCTTAAGGGAGAGAGAGACCCAGTACTTC. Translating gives CASSLRERETQYF.

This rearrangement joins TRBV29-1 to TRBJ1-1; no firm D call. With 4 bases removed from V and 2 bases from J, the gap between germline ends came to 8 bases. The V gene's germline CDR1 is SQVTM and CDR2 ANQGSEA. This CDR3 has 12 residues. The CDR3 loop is CSVVSGNTEAFF. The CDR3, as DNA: TGCAGCGTTGTATCAGGAAACACTGAAGCTTTCTTT.

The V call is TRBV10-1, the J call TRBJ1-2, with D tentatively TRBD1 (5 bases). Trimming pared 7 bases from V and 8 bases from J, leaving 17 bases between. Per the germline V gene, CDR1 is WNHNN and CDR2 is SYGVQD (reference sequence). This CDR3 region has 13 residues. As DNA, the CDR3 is TGCGCCAGCACTCAGGGTCGTGGAGAGGGCTACACCTTC. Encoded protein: CASTQGRGEGYTF.

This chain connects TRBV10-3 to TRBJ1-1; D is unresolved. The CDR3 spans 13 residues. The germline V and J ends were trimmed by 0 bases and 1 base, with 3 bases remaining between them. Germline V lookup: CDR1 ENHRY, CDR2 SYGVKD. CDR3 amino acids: CAISESANTEAFF. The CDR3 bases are TGTGCCATCAGTGAGTCAGCGAACACTGAAGCTTTCTTT.

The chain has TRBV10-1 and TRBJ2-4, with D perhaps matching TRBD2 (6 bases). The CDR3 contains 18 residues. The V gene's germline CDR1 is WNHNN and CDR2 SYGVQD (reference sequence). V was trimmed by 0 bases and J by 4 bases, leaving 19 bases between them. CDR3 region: CASSESTRASGGKNIQYF. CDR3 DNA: TGCGCCAGCAGTGAGTCGACTCGCGCCTCCGGGGGTAAAAACATTCAGTACTTC.

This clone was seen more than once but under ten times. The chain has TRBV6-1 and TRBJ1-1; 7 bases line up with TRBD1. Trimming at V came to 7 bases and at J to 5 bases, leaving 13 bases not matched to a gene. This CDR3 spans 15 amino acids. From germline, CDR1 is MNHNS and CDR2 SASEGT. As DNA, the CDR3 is TGTGCCAGCACAGAGGACAGGTTTTGGGGGACTGAAGCTTTCTTT. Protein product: CASTEDRFWGTEAFF.

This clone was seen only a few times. This CDR3 reads CSFTGTLNTGELFF. Written as DNA, the CDR3 is TGCAGCTTTACCGGGACACTGAACACCGGGGAGCTGTTTTTT. V gene TRBV29-1 combines with J gene TRBJ2-2; TRBD1 might be the D (6 bases). Germline CDR1 reads SQVTM; CDR2 reads ANQGSEA. The CDR3 has 14 amino acids. V lost 8 bases to trimming and J lost 1 base, with 14 bases between them.

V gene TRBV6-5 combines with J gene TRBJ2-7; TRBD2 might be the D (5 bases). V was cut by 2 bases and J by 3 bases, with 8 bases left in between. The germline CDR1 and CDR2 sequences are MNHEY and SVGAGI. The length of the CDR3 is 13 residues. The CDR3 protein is CASSYDGNYEQYF. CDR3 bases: TGTGCCAGCAGTTACGACGGGAACTACGAGCAGTACTTC.

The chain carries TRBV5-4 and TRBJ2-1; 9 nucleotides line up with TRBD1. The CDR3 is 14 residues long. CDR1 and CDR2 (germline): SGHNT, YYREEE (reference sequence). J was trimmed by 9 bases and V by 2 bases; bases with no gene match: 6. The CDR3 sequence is CASSLQGANGEQFF. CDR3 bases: TGTGCCAGCAGCTTACAGGGGGCAAATGGTGAGCAGTTCTTC.

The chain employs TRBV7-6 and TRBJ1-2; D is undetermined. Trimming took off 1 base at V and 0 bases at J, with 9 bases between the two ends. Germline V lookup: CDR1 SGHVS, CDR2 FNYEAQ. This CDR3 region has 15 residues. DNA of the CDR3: TGTGCCAGCAGCTTAGGCGGCAGTGCTAACTATGGCTACACCTTC. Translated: CASSLGGSANYGYTF.

This chain's CDR3 is CASSSQAGSNTEAFF. The DNA for the CDR3 is TGTGCCAGCAGCTCCCAAGCCGGGTCGAACACTGAAGCTTTCTTT. This chain connects TRBV7-8 to TRBJ1-1; D is uncertain. In germline, CDR1 is SGHVS, CDR2 FQNEAQ. This CDR3 has 15 amino acids. V lost 4 bases, J lost 1 base, and 13 bases lay in between.

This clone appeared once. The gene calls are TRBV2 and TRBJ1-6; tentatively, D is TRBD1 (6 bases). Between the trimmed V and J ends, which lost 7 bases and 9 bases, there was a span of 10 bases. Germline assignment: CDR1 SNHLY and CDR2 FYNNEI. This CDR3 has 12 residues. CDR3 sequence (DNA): TGTGCCAGCACTACAGGGTTTTCACCCCTCCACTTT. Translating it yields CASTTGFSPLHF. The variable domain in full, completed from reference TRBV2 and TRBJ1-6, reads EPEVTQTPSHQVTQMGQEVILRCVPISNHLYFYWYRQILGQKVEFLVSFYNNEISEKSEIFDDQFSVERPDGSNFTLKIRSTKLEDSAMYFCASTTGFSPLHFGNGTRLTVT.

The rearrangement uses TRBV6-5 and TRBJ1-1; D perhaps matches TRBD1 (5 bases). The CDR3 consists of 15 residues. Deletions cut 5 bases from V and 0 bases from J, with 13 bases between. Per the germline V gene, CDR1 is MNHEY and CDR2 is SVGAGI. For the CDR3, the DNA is TGTGCCAGCAGTAACAGACAGACTCTGAACACTGAAGCTTTCTTT. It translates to CASSNRQTLNTEAFF.

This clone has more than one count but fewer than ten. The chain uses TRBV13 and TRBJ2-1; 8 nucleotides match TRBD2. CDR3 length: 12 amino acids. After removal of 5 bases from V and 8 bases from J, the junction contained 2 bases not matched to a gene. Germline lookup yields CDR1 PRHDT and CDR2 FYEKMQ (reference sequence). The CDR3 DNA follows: TGTGCCAGCAGCCCTAGCGGGTATGAGCAGTTCTTC. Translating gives CASSPSGYEQFF. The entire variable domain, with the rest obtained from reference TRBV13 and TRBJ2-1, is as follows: AAGVIQSPRHLIKEKRETATLKCYPIPRHDTVYWYQQGPGQDPQFLISFYEKMQSDKGSIPDRFSAQQFSDYHSELNMSSLELGDSALYFCASSPSGYEQFFGPGTRLTVL.

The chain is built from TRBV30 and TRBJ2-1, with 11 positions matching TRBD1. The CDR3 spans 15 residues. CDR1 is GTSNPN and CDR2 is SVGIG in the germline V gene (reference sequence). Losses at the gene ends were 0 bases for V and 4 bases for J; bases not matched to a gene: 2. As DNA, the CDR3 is TGTGCCTGGAGTGTGGACAGGGGGCTATACAATGAGCAGTTCTTC. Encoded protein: CAWSVDRGLYNEQFF.

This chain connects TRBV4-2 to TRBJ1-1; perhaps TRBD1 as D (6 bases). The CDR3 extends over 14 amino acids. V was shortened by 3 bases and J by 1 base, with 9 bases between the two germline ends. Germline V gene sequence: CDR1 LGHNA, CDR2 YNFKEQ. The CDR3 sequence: CASSQRQANTEAFF. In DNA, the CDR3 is TGTGCCAGCAGCCAGCGACAGGCGAACACTGAAGCTTTCTTT.

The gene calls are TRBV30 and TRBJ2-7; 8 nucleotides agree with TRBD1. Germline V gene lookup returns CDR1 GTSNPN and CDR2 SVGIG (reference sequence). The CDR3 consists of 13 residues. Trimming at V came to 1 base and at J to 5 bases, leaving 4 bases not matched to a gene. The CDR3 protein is CAWSGQGPNEQYF. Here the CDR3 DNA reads TGTGCCTGGAGTGGACAGGGGCCCAACGAGCAGTACTTC.

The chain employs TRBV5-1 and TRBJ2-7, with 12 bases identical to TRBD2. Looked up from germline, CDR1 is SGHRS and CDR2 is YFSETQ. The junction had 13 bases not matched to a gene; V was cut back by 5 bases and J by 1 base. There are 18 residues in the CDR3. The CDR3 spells CASSGTSGPSTGSYEQYF. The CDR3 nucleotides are TGCGCCAGCAGTGGGACTAGCGGGCCGAGTACCGGGTCCTACGAGCAGTACTTC.